This T cell receptor (beta chain) was recorded in a study of shared clonotypes between healthy human individuals. Points from the study as a whole: Among non-shared clonotypes, generation probabilities were lower than among those shared by all four donors.

Some 30,000 T cell genomes, or 200 to 250 ng DNA, went into the sorted-subset replicate PCRs. Profiled with immunoSEQ multiplex PCR; TCRdb holds only in-frame clones, not every one. The sample contains around 1.1 million clones, roughly 80% of which appear only once. All participating donors were Caucasian adults from Nashville, Tennessee. In the CD4+ fraction, cells were divided into CD45RA+ naive and CD45RA-negative memory subsets. Turning to this clone: The antigen remains unidentified.

The CDR3 runs to 12 residues. Germline V gives CDR1 KGHSH, CDR2 LQKENI. Sequencing was carried out using memory CD4+ T cells from PBMCs. The subset is: CD45RA-negative fraction. The TCR comes from a man younger than 35 in good health. Some clones in this sample may be carry-over from other donors' samples. The chain combines TRBV18 with TRBJ2-5, with D unclear. The J call is doubtful: the DNA matches TRBJ2-7 better. CDR3 sequence: CASSPPGSEQYF. CDR3 nucleotide sequence: TGTGCCAGCTCACCACCGGGTTCCGAGCAGTACTTC.